Sequencing of this T cell receptor beta chain was carried out in a study of post-analysis software for immune sequencing data. The CDR3 covers 16 residues. Points from the study as a whole: The five TRBV segments detected at higher frequency in patients than in controls included TRBV5-6, TRBV5-1 and TRBV20-1.

Incorporated into the TCR beta cDNA libraries were unique molecular identifiers, which served to reduce PCR and sequencing biases. TCRdb analysed the PCR reads with MiXCR anew, one entry per CDR3 protein. The sample has fewer than 600,000 distinct CDR3 sequences, 40% to 55% seen once. A word on this clonotype: Its specificity is not known.

The chain has TRBV12-3 or TRBV12-4 and TRBJ2-1, with 11 nucleotides matching TRBD2. The J call may be incorrect, as the DNA end agrees better with TRBJ2-7. The source material was blood. This TCR was recovered from a girl aged 5-17 years with multiple sclerosis. The CDR3 sequence: CASSWLAGGAFDEQYF. CDR3 DNA: TGTGCCAGCAGTTGGTTAGCGGGAGGGGCTTTCGACGAGCAGTACTTC.